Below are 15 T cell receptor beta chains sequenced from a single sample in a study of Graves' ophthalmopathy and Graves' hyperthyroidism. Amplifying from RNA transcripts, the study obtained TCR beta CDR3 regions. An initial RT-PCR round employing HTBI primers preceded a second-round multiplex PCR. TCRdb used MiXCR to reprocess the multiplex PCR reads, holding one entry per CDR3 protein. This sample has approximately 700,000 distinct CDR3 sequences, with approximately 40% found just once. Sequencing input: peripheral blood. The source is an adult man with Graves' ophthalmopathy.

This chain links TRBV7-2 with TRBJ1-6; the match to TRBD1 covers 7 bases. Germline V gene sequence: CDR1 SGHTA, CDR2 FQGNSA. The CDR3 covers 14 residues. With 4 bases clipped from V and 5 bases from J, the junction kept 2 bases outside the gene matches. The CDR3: CASSSGQNNSPLHF. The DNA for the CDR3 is TGTGCCAGCAGCTCGGGACAGAATAATTCACCCCTCCACTTT.

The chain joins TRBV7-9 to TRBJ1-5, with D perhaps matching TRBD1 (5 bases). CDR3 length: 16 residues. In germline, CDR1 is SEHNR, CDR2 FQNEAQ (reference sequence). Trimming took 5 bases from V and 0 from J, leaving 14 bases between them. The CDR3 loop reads CASSRDGSYSNQPQHF. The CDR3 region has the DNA TGTGCCAGCAGCCGGGACGGATCCTATAGCAATCAGCCCCAGCATTTT.

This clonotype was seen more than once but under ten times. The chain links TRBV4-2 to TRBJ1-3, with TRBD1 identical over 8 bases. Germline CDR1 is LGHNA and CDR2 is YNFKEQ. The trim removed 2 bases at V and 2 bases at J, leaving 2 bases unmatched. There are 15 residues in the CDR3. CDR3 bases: TGTGCCAGCAGCCAACCGACAGGGGCTGGAAACACCATATATTTT. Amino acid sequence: CASSQPTGAGNTIYF.

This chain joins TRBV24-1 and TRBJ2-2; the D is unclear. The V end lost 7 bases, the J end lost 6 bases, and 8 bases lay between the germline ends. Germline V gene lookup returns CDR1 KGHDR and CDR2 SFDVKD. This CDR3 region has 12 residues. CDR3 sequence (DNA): TGTGCCACCAGCGACCAGGCCGGGGAGCTGTTTTTT. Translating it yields CATSDQAGELFF.

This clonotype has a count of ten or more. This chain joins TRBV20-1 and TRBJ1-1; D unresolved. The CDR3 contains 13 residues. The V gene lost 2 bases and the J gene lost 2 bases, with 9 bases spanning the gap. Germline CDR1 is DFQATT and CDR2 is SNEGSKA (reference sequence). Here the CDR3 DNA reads TGCAGTGCTAGAAACAGCGTTAACACTGAAGCTTTCTTT. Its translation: CSARNSVNTEAFF.

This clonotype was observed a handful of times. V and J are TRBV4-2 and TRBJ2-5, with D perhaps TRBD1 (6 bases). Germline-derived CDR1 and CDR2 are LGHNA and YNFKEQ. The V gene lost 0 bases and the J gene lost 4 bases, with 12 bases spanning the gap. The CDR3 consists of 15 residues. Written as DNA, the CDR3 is TGTGCCAGCAGCCAAGAACAGGGCAGGGTAGAGACCCAGTACTTC. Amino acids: CASSQEQGRVETQYF.

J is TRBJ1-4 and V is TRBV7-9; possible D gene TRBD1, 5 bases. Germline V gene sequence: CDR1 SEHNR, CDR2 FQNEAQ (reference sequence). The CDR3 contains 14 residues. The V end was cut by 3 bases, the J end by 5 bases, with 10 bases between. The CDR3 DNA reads TGTGCCAGCAGCTTGGGGACCCGGAATGAAAAACTGTTTTTT. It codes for CASSLGTRNEKLFF.

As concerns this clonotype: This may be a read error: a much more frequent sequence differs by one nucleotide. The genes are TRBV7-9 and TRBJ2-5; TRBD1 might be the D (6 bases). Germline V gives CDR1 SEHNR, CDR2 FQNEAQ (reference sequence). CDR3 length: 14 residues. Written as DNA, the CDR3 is TGTGCCGGCAGCCAAACAGGGTTGGGAGAGACCCAGTACTTC. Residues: CAGSQTGLGETQYF.

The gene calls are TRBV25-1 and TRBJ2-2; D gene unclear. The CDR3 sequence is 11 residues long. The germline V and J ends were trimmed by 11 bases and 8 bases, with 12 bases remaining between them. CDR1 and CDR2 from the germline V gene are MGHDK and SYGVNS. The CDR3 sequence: CAWVTMGELFF. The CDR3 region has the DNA TGTGCCTGGGTTACAATGGGGGAGCTGTTTTTT.

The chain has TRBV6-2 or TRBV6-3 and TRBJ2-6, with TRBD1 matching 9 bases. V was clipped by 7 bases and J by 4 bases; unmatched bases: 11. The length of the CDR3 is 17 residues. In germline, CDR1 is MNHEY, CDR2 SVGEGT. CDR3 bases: TGTGCCAGCATCTCACCGGGACAGGGCCCCGGGGCCAACGTCCTGACTTTC. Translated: CASISPGQGPGANVLTF.

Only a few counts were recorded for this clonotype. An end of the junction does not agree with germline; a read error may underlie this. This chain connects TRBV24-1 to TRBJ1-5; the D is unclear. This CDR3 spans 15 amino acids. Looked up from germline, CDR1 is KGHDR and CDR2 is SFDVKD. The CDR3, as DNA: TGTGCCAGCAGTAACAACAGAGAGAGCAATCAGCCCCAGCATTTT. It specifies CASSNNRESNQPQHF.

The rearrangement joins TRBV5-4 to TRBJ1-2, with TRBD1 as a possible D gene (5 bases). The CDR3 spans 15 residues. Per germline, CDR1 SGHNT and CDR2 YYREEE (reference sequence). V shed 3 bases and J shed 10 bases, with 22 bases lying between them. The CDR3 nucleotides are TGTGCCAGCAGCTCATATAAAGACAGTTCCTGGGTCTACACCTTC. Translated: CASSSYKDSSWVYTF. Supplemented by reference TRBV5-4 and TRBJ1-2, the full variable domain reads ETGVTQSPTHLIKTRGQQVTLRCSSQSGHNTVSWYQQALGQGPQFIFQYYREEENGRGNFPPRFSGLQFPNYSSELNVNALELDDSALYLCASSSYKDSSWVYTFGSGTRLTVV.

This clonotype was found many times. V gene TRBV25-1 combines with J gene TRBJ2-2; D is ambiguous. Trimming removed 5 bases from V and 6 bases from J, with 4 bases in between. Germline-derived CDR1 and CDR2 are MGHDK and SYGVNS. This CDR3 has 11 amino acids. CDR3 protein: CASSWAGELFF. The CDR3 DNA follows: TGTGCCAGCAGTTGGGCCGGGGAGCTGTTTTTT.

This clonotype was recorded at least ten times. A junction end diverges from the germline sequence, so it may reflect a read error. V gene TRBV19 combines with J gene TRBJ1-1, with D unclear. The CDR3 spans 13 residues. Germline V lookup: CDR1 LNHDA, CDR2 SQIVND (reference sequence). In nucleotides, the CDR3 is TGTGCCAGTAGCATAGAAGGGAACACTGAAGCTTTCTTT. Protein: CASSIEGNTEAFF.

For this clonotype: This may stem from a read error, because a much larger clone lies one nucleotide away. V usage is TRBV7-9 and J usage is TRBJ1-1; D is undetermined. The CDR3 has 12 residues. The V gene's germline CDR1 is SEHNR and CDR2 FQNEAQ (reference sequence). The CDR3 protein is CVSSLGITEAFF. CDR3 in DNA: TGTGTCAGCAGCTTAGGTATCACTGAAGCTTTCTTT. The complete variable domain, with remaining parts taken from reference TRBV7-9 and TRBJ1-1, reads DTGVSQNPRHKITKRGQNVTFRCDPISEHNRLYWYRQTLGQGPEFLTYFQNEAQLEKSRLLSDRFSAERPKGSFSTLEIQRTEQGDSAMYLCVSSLGITEAFFGQGTRLTVV.